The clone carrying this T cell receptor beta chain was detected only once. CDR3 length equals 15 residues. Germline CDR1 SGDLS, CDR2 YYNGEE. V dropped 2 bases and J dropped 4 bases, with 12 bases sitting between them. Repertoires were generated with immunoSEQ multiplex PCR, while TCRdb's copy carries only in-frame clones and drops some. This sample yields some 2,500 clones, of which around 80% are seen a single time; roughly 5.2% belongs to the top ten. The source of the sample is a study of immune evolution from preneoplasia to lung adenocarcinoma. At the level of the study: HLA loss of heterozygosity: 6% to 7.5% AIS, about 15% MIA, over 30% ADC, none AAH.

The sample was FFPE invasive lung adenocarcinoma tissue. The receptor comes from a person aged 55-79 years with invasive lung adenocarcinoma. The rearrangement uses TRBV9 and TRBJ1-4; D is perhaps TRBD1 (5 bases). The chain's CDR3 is CASSVTGFINEKLFF. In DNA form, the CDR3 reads TGTGCCAGCAGCGTCACAGGCTTTATTAATGAAAAACTGTTTTTT.